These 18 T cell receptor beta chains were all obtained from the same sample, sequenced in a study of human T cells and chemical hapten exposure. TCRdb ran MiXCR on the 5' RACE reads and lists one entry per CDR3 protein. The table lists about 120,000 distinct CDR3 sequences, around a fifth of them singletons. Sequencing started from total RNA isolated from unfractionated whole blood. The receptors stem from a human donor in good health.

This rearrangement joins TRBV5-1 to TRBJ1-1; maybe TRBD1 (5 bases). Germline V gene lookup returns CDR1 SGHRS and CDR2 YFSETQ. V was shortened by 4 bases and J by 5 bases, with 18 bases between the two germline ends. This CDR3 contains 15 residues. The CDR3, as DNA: TGCGCCAGCAGCCTGAGGGGAGATATGAGTACTGAAGCTTTCTTT. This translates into CASSLRGDMSTEAFF.

CDR3 sequence reads: CASSSLPGPTLTQYF. DNA for the CDR3: TGCGCCAGCAGTTCTCTTCCGGGACCCACCCTGACCCAGTACTTC. The gene calls are TRBV5-1 and TRBJ2-5; D is possibly TRBD1 or TRBD2 (5 bases each). Germline lookup yields CDR1 SGHRS and CDR2 YFSETQ. The CDR3 sequence is 15 residues long. V dropped 5 bases and J dropped 7 bases, with 21 bases sitting between them.

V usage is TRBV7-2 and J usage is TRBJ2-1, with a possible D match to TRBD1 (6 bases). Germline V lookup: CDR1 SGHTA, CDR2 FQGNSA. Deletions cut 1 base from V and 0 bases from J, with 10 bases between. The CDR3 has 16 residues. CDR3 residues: CASSLGAGDSYNEQFF. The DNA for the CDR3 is TGTGCCAGCAGCTTAGGAGCAGGGGACTCCTACAATGAGCAGTTCTTC.

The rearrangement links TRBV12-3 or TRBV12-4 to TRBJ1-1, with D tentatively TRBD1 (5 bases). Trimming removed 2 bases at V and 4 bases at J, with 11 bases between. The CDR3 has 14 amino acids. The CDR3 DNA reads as TGTGCCAGCAGTTTAAGGGGTACGGGCACTGAAGCTTTCTTT. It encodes CASSLRGTGTEAFF.

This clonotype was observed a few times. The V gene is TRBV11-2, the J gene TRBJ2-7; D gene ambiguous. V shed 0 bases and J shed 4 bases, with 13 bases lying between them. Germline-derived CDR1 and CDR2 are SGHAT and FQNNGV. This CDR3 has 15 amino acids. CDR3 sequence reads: CASSLDLGPRYEQYF. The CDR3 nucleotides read TGTGCCAGCAGCTTAGATCTTGGCCCAAGGTACGAGCAGTACTTC.

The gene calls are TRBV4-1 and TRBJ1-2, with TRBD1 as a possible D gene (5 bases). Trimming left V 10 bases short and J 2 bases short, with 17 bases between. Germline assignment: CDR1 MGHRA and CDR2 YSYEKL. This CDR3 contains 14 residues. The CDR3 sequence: CATRKERGNYGYTF. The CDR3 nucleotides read TGCGCCACCAGGAAGGAAAGGGGCAACTATGGCTACACCTTC.

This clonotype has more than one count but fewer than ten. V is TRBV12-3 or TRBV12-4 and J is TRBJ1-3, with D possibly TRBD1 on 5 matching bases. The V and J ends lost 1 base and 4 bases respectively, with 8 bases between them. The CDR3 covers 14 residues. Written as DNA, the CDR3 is TGTGCCAGCAGTTTAGGGGACTTGGGAAACACCATATATTTT. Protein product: CASSLGDLGNTIYF.

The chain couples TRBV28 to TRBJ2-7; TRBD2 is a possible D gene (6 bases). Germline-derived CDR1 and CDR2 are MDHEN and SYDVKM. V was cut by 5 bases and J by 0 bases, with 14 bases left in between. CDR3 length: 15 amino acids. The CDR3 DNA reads TGTGCCAGCAGTCTTCATACGACTAGCTCCTACGAGCAGTACTTC. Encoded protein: CASSLHTTSSYEQYF.

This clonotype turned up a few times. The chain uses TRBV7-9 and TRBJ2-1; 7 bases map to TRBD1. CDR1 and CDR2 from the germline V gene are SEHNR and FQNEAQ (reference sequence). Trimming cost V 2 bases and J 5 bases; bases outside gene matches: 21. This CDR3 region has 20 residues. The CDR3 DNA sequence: TGTGCCAGCAGCTTATTGACCCGGGGAAAGGGGGCCTCTCCTGACAATGAGCAGTTCTTC. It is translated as CASSLLTRGKGASPDNEQFF.

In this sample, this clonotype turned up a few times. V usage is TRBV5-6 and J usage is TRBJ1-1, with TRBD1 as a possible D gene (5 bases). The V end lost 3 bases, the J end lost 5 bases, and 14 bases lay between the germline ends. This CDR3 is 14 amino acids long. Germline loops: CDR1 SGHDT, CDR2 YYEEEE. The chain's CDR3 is CASSSPGAMTEAFF. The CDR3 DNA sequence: TGTGCCAGCAGCTCCCCCGGGGCAATGACTGAAGCTTTCTTT.

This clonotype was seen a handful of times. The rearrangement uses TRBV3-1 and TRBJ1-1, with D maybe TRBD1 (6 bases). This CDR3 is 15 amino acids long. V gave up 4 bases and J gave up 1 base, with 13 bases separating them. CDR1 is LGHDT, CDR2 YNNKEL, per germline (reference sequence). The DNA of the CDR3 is TGTGCCAGCAGCCCGACGGAGGGGGGGAACACTGAAGCTTTCTTT. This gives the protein CASSPTEGGNTEAFF.

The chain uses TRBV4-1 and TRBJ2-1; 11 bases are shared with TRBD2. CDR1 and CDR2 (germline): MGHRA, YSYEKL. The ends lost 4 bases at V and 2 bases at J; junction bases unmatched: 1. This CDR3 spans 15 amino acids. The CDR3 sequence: CASSPTSGTYNEQFF. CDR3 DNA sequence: TGCGCCAGCAGCCCGACTAGCGGGACCTACAATGAGCAGTTCTTC.

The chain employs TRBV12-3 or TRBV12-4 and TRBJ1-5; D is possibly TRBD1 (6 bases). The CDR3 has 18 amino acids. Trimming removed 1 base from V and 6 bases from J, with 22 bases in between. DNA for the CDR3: TGTGCCAGCAGTTTAGGGGCGGCAGGGGAGGGAGGCGGTCAGCCCCAGCATTTT. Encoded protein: CASSLGAAGEGGGQPQHF.

The CDR3 sequence is CSARYGTAISYNSPLHF. As DNA, the CDR3 is TGCAGTGCTAGATATGGGACAGCGATCTCCTATAATTCACCCCTCCACTTT. The V and J genes are TRBV20-1 and TRBJ1-6, with 7 bases that match TRBD1. There are 17 residues in the CDR3. Looked up from germline, CDR1 is DFQATT and CDR2 is SNEGSKA (reference sequence). With V trimmed by 2 bases and J by 0 bases, 7 bases remained unmatched.

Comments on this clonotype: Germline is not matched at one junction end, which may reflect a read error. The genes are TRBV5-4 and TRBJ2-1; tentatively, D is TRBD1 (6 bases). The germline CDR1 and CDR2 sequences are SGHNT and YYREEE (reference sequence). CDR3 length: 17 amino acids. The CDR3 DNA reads TGCGCCAGCAGCTTGGGGGCGCTTGCGTCCGCATACAATGAGCAGTTCTTC. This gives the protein CASSLGALASAYNEQFF.

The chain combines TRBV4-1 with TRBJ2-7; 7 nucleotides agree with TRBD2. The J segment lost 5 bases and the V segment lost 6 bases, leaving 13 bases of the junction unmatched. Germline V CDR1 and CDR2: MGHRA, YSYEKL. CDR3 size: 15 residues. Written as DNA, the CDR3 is TGCGCCAGCAGTCTTTCCACCGGGACTAATAACGAGCAGTACTTC. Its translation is CASSLSTGTNNEQYF.

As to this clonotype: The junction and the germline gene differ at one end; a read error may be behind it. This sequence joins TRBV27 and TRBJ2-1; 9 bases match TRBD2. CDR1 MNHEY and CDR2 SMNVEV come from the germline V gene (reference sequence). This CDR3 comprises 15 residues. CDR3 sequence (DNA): TGTGCCAGCAGTTTACTTAGCGGGAGAGGGAATGAGAAGTTCTTC. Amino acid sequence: CASSLLSGRGNEKFF.

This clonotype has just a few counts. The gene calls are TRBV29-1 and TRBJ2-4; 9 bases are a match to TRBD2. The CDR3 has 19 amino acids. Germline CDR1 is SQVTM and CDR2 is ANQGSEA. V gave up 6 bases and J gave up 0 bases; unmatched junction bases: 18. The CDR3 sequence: CSVYSGTSSSHLAKNIQYF. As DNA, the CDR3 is TGCAGCGTCTACTCCGGGACTAGCTCATCGCATTTAGCCAAAAACATTCAGTACTTC. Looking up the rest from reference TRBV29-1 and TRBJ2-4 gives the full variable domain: SAVISQKPSRDICQRGTSLTIQCQVDSQVTMMFWYRQQPGQSLTLIATANQGSEATYESGFVIDKFPISRPNLTFSTLTVSNMSPEDSSIYLCSVYSGTSSSHLAKNIQYFGAGTRLSVL.